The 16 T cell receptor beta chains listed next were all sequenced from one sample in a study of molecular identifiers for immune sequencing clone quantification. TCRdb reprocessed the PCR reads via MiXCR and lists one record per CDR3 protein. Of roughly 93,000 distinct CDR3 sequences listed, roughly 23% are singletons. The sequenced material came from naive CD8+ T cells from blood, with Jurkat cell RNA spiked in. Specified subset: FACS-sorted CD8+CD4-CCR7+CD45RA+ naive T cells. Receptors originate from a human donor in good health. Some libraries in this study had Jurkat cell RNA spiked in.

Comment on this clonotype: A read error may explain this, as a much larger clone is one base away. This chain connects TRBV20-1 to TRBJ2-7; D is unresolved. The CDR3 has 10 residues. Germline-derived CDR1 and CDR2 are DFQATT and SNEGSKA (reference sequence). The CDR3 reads CSASSYKQYF. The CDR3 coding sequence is TGCAGTGCTAGCTCCTACAAGCAGTACTTC.

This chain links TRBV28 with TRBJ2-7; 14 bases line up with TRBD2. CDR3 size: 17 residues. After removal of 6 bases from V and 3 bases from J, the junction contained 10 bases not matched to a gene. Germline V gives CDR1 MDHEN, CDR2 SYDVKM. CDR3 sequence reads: CASRPGLAGGPIYEQYF. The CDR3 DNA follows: TGTGCCAGCAGGCCTGGACTAGCGGGAGGACCGATCTACGAGCAGTACTTC. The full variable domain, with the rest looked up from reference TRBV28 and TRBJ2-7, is DVKVTQSSRYLVKRTGEKVFLECVQDMDHENMFWYRQDPGLGLRLIYFSYDVKMKEKGDIPEGYSVSREKKERFSLILESASTNQTSMYLCASRPGLAGGPIYEQYFGPGTRLTVT.

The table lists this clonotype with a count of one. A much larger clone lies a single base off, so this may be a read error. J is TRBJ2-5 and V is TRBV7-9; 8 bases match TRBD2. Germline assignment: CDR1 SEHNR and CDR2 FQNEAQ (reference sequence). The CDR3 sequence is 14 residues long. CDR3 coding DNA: TGTGCCAGCAGCAAATTAGCGGGGCAAGGGACCCAGTACTTC. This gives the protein CASSKLAGQGTQYF.

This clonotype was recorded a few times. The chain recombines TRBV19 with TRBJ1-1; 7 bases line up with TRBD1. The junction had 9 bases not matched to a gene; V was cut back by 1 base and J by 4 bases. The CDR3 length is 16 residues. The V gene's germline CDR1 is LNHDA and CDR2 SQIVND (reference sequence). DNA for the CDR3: TGTGCCAGTAGTATAGGAGGACAGGCTTTTGCCACTGAAGCTTTCTTT. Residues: CASSIGGQAFATEAFF.

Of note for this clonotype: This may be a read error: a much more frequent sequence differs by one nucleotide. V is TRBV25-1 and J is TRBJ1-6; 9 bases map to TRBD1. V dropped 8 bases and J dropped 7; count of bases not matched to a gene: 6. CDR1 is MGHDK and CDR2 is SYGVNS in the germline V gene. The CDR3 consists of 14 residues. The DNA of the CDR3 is TGTGCCAGCGGTGCCACAGGGGGCAATTCACCCCTCCACTTT. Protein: CASGATGGNSPLHF.

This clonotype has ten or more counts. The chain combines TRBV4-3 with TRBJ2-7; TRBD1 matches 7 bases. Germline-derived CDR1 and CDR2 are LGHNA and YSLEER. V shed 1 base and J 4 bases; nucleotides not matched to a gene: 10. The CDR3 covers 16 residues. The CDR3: CASSQASRDSRYEQYF. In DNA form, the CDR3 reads TGCGCCAGCAGCCAAGCATCCCGGGACAGCCGATACGAGCAGTACTTC.

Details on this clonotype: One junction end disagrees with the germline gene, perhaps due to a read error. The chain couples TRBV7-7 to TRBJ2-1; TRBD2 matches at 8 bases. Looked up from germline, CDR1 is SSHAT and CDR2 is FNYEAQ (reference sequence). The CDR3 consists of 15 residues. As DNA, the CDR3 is TGTGCTAGCAGCGAAATGACACGGGAGGGCGGTGAGCAGTTCTTC. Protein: CASSEMTREGGEQFF.

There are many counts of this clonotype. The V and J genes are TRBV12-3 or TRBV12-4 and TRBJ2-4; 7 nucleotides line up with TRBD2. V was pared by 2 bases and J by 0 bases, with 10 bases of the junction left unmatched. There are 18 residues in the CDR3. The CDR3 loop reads CASSLSGLAVIAKNIQYF. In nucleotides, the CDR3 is TGTGCCAGCAGTTTAAGTGGCCTAGCGGTTATAGCCAAAAACATTCAGTACTTC.

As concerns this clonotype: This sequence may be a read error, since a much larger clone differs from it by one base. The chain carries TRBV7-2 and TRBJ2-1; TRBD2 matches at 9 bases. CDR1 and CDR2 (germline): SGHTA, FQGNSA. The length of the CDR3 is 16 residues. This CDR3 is CASSSNSGSSYNEQSF. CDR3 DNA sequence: TGTGCCAGCAGCTCGAATAGCGGGAGCTCCTACAATGAGCAGTCCTTC.

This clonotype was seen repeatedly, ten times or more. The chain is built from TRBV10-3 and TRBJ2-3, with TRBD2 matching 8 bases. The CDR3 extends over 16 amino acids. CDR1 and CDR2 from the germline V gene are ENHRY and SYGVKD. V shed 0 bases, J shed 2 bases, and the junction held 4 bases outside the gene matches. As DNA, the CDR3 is TGTGCCATCAGTGAGTCCCTAGCGGGCACCACAGATACGCAGTATTTT. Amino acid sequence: CAISESLAGTTDTQYF.

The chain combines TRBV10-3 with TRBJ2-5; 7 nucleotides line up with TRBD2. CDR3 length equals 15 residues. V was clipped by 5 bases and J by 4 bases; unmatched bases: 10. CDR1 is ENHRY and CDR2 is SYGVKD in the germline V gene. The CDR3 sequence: CAISTDRGVGETQYF. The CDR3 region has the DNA TGTGCCATCAGTACCGACCGGGGGGTCGGAGAGACCCAGTACTTC.

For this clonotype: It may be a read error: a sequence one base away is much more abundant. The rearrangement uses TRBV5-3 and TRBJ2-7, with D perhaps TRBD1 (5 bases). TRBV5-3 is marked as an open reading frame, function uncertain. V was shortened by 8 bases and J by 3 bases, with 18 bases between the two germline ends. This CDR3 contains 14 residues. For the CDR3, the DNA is TGTGCCAGCAAGCTTGCGCAGGGCAACTACGAGCAGTACTTC. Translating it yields CASKLAQGNYEQYF.

The CDR3 DNA is TGTGCCAGTAGTTACACTAGCGGGAGACCAGATACGCAGTATTTT. It translates to CASSYTSGRPDTQYF. This chain uses TRBV19 with TRBJ2-3; 11 bases align to TRBD2. Germline CDR1 reads LNHDA; CDR2 reads SQIVND (reference sequence). The CDR3 length is 15 residues. The trim removed 5 bases at V and 4 bases at J, leaving 5 bases unmatched.

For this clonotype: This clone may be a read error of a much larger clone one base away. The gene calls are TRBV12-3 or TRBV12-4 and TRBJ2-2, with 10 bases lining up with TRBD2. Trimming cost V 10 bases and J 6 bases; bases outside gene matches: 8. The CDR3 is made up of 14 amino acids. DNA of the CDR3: TGTGCCAACAGCCCTAGCGGGAGACCCGGGGAGCTGTTTTTT. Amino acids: CANSPSGRPGELFF.

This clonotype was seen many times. CDR3: CASSLAWPQNTEAFF. CDR3 nucleotide sequence: TGTGCCAGCAGCTTAGCTTGGCCACAGAACACTGAAGCTTTCTTT. The chain joins TRBV7-2 to TRBJ1-1; no definite D call. Trimming shortened V by 0 bases and J by 1 base, and 9 bases separated the two germline ends. CDR1 is SGHTA and CDR2 is FQGNSA in the germline V gene. This CDR3 has 15 amino acids. Variable domain in full (rest from reference TRBV7-2 and TRBJ1-1): GAGVSQSPSNKVTEKGKDVELRCDPISGHTALYWYRQSLGQGLEFLIYFQGNSAPDKSGLPSDRFSAERTGGSVSTLTIQRTQQEDSAVYLCASSLAWPQNTEAFFGQGTRLTVV.

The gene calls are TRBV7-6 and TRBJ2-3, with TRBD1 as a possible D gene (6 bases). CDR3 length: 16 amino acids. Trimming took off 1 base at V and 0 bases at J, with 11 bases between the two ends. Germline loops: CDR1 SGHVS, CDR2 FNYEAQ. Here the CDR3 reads CASSLERGNSTDTQYF. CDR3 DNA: TGTGCCAGCAGCTTAGAAAGGGGGAATAGCACAGATACGCAGTATTTT.